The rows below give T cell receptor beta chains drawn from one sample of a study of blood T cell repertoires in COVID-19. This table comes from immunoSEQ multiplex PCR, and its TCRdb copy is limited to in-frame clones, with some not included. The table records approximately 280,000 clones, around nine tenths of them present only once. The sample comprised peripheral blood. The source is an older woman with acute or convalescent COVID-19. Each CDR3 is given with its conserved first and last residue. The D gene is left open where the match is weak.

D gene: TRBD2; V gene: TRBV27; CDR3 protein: CASSLGTSGRAQQYF
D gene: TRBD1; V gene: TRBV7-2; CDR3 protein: CASSITGGPYEQYF
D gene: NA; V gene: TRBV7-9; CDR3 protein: CASSYGVATNEKLFF
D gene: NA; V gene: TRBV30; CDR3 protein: CAQATGEKLFF
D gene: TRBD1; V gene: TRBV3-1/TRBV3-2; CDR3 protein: CASSKTPRTGAPYEQYF
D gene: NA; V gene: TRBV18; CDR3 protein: CASSPADYGYTF
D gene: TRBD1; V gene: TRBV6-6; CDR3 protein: CAVDRVRSNQPQHF
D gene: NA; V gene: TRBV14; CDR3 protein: CASSQWRTGELFF
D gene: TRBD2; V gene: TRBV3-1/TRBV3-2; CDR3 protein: CASSPSSGRPPEQFF
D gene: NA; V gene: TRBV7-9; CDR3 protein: CASTLPGKNTGELFF
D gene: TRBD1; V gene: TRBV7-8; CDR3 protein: CASSPGTGGDYGYTF
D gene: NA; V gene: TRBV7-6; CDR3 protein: CASSLGGRVGNEQFF
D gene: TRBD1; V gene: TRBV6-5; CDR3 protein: CASSYSSGQGREKLFF
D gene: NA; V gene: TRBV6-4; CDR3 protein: CASSDEYYGYTF
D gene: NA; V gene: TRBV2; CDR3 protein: CASTGTLNQPQHF
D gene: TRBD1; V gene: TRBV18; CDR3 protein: CASSRQGNYGYTF
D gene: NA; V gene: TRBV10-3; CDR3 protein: CAISESPVSSYEQYF
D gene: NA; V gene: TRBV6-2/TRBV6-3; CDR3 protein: CASSPTEETQYF
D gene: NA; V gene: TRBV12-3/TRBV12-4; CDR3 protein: CASSLTGNQPQHF
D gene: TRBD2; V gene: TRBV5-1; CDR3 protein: CASSLAGGEYNEQFF
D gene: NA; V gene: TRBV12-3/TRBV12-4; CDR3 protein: CASSLKLELEQFF
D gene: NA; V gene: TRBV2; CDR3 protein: CASSYYNEQFF
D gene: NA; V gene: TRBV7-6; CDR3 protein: CASSLVSGKDQPQHF